The T cell receptor beta chain described here comes from a study of cytomegalovirus exposure and HLA in healthy donors. General observations from the study: Earlier findings revealed that most TCR beta V segments proved productive either about 87% or about 30% of the time. The HLA-A and HLA-B alleles of most subjects were reportedly predicted accurately from TCR beta sequences.

The germline V gene encodes CDR1 SQVTM and CDR2 ANQGSEA. The CDR3 is 16 amino acids. V lost 6 bases, J lost 2 bases, and 14 bases stayed unmatched. The PCR employed 60 Vbeta primers together with 13 Jbeta primers. Assay used: immunoSEQ multiplex PCR; TCRdb lists only in-frame clones, some missing. Of roughly 92,000 clones in the sample, approximately 7.6% were seen once. This clone has a handful of counts. Its target is not known. The rearrangement links TRBV29-1 to TRBJ2-5; TRBD2 matches at 8 bases. This clonotype was sampled from a man in his fifties or sixties in good health and CMV-seronegative. Input material: PBMCs. For the CDR3, the DNA is TGCAGCGTCCGCCTGTTAGGAGCGGGGGAACAAGAGACCCAGTACTTC. It encodes CSVRLLGAGEQETQYF.